The T cell receptor (beta chain) under discussion was sequenced for a study of PD-L1 blockade in urothelial cancer. As for the study in general: In the patient group, about 85% of the roughly 30 were males with bladder-origin urothelial cancer. Blood analyses occurred 3 weeks (second dose) and 6 weeks post treatment start. Study outcomes and limitations: Tumor-associated clones in the blood of durable-benefit patients grew more at 3 weeks.

Sequenced by immunoSEQ multiplex PCR; TCRdb stores in-frame clones only, minus some. The sample shows over 75,000 clones, approximately 87% of them seen only once. Germline lookup yields CDR1 SGHTA and CDR2 FQGTGA. V trimming: 1 base; J trimming: 9 bases; junction bases outside the gene matches: 8. This CDR3 comprises 15 residues. A remark on this clone: Its antigen is currently unknown.

The time point here: pretreatment peripheral blood. This chain uses TRBV7-3 with TRBJ2-3; 9 nucleotides agree with TRBD2. This receptor was identified in a man in his sixties with urothelial cancer. The sequences come from PBMCs, collected around atezolizumab (anti-PD-L1) treatment. DNA for the CDR3: TGTGCCAGCAGCTTAATTATGGGTAGCGGGGGCACGCAGTATTTT. Protein product: CASSLIMGSGGTQYF.